The clone carrying this T cell receptor (beta chain) was detected only a few times. PCR primers comprised 60 Vbeta and 13 Jbeta primers. Produced via immunoSEQ multiplex PCR; TCRdb's table is partial and in-frame only. Among roughly 160,000 clones listed, roughly 74% were seen once. V gave up 1 base and J gave up 9 bases; unmatched junction bases: 6. This CDR3 spans 13 amino acids. Germline loops: CDR1 SEHNR, CDR2 FQNEAQ (reference sequence). This entry comes from a study of cytomegalovirus exposure and HLA in healthy donors. Input material: PBMCs. The genes are TRBV7-9 and TRBJ2-7, with TRBD2 matching over 7 bases. The receptor was derived from a woman aged 40 to 50 in good health and CMV-seropositive. The CDR3 sequence is CASSLGGLVGQYF. CDR3 sequence (DNA): TGTGCCAGCAGCTTAGGCGGACTAGTGGGGCAGTACTTC.